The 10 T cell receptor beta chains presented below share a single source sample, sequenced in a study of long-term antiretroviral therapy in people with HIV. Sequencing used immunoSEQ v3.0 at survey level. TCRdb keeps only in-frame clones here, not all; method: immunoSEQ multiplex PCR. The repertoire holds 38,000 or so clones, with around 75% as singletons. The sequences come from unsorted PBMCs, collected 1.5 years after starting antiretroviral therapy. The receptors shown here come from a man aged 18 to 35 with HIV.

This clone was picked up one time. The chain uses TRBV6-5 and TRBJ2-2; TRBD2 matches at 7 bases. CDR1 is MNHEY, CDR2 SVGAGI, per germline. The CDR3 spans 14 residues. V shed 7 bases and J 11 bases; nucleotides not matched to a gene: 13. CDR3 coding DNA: TGTGCCAGCATGCGGCCTAGCGGTGGTCGCGAGCTGTTTTTT. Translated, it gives CASMRPSGGRELFF.

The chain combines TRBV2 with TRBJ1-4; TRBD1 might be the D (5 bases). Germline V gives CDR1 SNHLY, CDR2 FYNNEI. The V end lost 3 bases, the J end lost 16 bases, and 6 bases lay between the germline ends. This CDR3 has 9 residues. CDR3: CASSEQGFF. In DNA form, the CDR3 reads TGTGCCAGCAGTGAGCAGGGGTTTTTT.

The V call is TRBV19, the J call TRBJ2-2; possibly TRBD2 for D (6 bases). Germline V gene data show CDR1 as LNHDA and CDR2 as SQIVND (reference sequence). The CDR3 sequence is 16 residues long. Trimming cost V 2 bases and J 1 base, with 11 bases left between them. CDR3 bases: TGTGCCAGTAGTATACTACGGGAGTGGAACACCGGGGAGCTGTTTTTT. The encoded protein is CASSILREWNTGELFF.

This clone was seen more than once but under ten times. DNA of the CDR3: TGTGCCAGCAGCTTGGTGGGGCTGGAGGGGGACGAGCAGTACTTC. It encodes CASSLVGLEGDEQYF. This rearrangement joins TRBV7-3 to TRBJ2-7; D possibly uses TRBD1 or TRBD2 (6 bases each). V was cut by 3 bases and J by 5 bases, with 17 bases left in between. From germline, CDR1 is SGHTA and CDR2 FQGTGA. This CDR3 comprises 15 residues.

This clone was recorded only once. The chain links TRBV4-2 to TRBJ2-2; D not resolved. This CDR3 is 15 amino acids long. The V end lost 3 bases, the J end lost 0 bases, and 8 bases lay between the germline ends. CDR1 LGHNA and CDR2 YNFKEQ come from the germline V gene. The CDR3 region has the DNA TGTGCCAGCAGCCAGATGGCAGCGAACACCGGGGAGCTGTTTTTT. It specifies CASSQMAANTGELFF.

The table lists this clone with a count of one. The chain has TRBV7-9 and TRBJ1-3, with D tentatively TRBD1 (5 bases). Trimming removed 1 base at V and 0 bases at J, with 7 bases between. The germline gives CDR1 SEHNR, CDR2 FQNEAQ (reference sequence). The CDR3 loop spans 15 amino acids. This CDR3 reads CASSLGDLSGNTIYF. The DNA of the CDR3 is TGTGCCAGCAGCTTAGGGGACCTCTCTGGAAACACCATATATTTT. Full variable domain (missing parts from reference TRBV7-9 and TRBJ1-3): DTGVSQNPRHKITKRGQNVTFRCDPISEHNRLYWYRQTLGQGPEFLTYFQNEAQLEKSRLLSDRFSAERPKGSFSTLEIQRTEQGDSAMYLCASSLGDLSGNTIYFGEGSWLTVV.

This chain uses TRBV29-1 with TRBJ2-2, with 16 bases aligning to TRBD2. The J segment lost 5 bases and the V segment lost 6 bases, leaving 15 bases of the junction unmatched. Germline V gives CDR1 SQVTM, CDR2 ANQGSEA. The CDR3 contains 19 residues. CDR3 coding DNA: TGCAGCGTACCCCCCTCCGATGGGACTAGCGGGAGGGTAACCGGGGAGCTGTTTTTT. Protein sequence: CSVPPSDGTSGRVTGELFF.

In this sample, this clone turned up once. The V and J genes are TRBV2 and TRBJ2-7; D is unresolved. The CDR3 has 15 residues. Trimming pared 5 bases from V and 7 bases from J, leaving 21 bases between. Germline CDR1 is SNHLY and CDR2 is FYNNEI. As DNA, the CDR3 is TGTGCCAGCAGTTCCGACCCCCTCCTATCTGAGGAGCAGTACTTC. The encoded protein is CASSSDPLLSEEQYF.

The DNA of the CDR3 is TGTGCCAGCAGTTTTGGCGGGAGCTCTGGGGCCAACGTCCTGACTTTC. Translating it yields CASSFGGSSGANVLTF. The gene calls are TRBV27 and TRBJ2-6, with 7 nucleotides matching TRBD2. With 3 bases clipped from V and 0 bases from J, the junction kept 2 bases outside the gene matches. The CDR3 contains 16 residues. CDR1 is MNHEY and CDR2 is SMNVEV in the germline V gene (reference sequence). The complete variable domain, with remaining parts taken from reference TRBV27 and TRBJ2-6, reads EAQVTQNPRYLITVTGKKLTVTCSQNMNHEYMSWYRQDPGLGLRQIYYSMNVEVTDKGDVPEGYKVSRKEKRNFPLILESPSPNQTSLYFCASSFGGSSGANVLTFGAGSRLTVL.

CDR3 nucleotide sequence: TGTGCCAGCAGCGATCTAGGGACTGAAGCTTTCTTT. This codes for CASSDLGTEAFF. The chain carries TRBV7-9 and TRBJ1-1, with D unclear. V was pared by 5 bases and J by 5 bases, with 9 bases between. This CDR3 comprises 12 residues. CDR1 SEHNR and CDR2 FQNEAQ come from the germline V gene (reference sequence).